This TCR beta chain was found in a study of CD8 T cells in Susac syndrome. It was with random hexamers that 0.5 to 1 ug RNA was reverse transcribed. Amplification of TCR beta CDR3 across 54 Vbeta and 13 Jbeta was performed with immunoSEQ multiplex PCR. In TCRdb, the immunoSEQ multiplex PCR reads were re-called with MiXCR into one record per CDR3 protein. Among 400,000 to 550,000 distinct CDR3 sequences listed, 85% to 90% were seen once. Sequencing targeted TCR beta in blood CD8+ and CD4+ T cells. The germline CDR1 and CDR2 sequences are MNHEY and SMNVEV (reference sequence). This CDR3 is 14 amino acids long. V lost 5 bases and J lost 7; bases outside the gene matches: 7.

Sequenced input: CD8+ T cells from PBMCs. The V gene is TRBV27, the J gene TRBJ1-5; 8 nucleotides agree with TRBD1. This clonotype was obtained from a human donor with multiple sclerosis. The CDR3, as DNA: TGTGCCAGCAGTCGGACAGGGCCAGGGCAGCCCCAGCATTTT. This translates into CASSRTGPGQPQHF.